This T cell receptor beta chain was obtained from a study of metastatic and nonmetastatic thyroid tumors (TCRdb year 2020). Regarding the research as a whole: Repertoires from peripheral blood and from tumor or nodule tissue samples of malignant and benign thyroid patients were compared. Summary of the overall study and its limitations: TCR beta diversity was reported as significantly higher in malignant tumors than in benign nodules, in both blood and tumor samples.

This clone was seen ten or more times. Its antigen is still unknown. No much larger clone is present one base from it, and per-base qualities are unavailable. V and J lose 1 base and 7 bases, and a span of 8 bases separates them. The CDR3 covers 13 residues, taking in both the cysteine and the phenylalanine. Only CDR3 DNA remains: 39 bases, in frame from the first base. From a lookup of the germline V gene (reference sequence), CDR1 and CDR2 are SEHNR and FQNEAQ. Library preparation employed PCR. Sequencing was carried out with an Illumina HiSeq 4000. High-throughput sequencing was used to profile the TCR beta-chain CDR3 region of every patient. The paper's processing steps were these. CDR3 differences across clinicopathological groups were used to build a classifier for discriminating distant-metastatic papillary thyroid cancer patients. To measure repertoire diversity the researchers used the Shannon index, while the Morisita-Horn index served to gauge how similar the tumor and blood repertoires were. The public reads were reprocessed in TCRdb via fastp at Q25 and MiXCR, keeping in-frame beta chains. It is TCRdb's table, rather than the study itself, that gives the V and J calls and clone size. The sample table contains about 16,000 clones; only one count was recorded for over 10% of them. The ten largest clonotypes hold about 28% of the sample.

No treatment had been received by any patient before thyroid surgery. Patient clinical samples collected from about 2011 to 2018 were retrospectively analysed using T-cell receptor beta sequencing. The TCR sequence derives from a female donor with papillary thyroid cancer or a benign thyroid nodule (not recorded which). Some clones in this sample may be carry-over from other donors' samples. The rearrangement combines TRBV7-9 with TRBJ2-1; the D region possibly corresponds to TRBD1 (5 bases align). The sequenced sample consisted of blood. The nucleotides are TGTGCCAGCAGCTTAGGTGGGGCGAATGAGCAGTTCTTC. Its product reads: CASSLGGANEQFF.